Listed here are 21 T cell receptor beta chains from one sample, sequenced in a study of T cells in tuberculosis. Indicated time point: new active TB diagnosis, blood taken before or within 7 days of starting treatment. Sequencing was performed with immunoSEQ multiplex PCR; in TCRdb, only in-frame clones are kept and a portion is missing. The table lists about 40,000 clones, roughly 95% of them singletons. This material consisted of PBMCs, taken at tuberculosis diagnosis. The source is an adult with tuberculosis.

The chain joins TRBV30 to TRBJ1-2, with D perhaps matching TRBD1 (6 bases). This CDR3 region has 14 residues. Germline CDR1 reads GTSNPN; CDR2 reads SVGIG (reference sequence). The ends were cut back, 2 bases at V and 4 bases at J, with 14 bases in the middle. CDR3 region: CAWSLVLGAYGYTF. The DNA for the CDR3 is TGTGCCTGGAGTCTTGTATTGGGGGCCTATGGCTACACCTTC.

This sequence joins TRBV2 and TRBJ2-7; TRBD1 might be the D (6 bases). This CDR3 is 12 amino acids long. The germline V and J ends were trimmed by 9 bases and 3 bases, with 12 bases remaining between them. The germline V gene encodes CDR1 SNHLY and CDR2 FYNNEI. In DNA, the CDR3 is TGTGCCAGTCGGACAGAGGTCTACGAGCAGTACTTC. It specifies CASRTEVYEQYF.

Here the CDR3 DNA reads TGTGCCAGCAGCTTAGTAGGACAGGGGGATTTTCGCAATCAGCCCCAGCATTTT. It yields the protein CASSLVGQGDFRNQPQHF. V gene TRBV7-2 combines with J gene TRBJ1-5; 10 nucleotides align to TRBD1. The V gene end was trimmed by 1 base and the J gene end by 2 bases; junction bases not matched to a gene: 8. The CDR3 runs to 18 residues. Germline-derived CDR1 and CDR2 are SGHTA and FQGNSA.

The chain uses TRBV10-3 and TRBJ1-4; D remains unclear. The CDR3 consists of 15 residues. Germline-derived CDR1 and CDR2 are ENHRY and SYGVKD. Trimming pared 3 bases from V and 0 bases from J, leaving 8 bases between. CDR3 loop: CAISEHGATNEKLFF. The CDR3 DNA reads TGTGCCATCAGTGAACACGGAGCAACTAATGAAAAACTGTTTTTT.

In nucleotides, the CDR3 is TGCAGCGCCTCGGACACTGGGGCCCAGCATTTT. It encodes CSASDTGAQHF. The rearrangement joins TRBV29-1 to TRBJ1-5, with D tentatively TRBD1 (5 bases). CDR1 is SQVTM, CDR2 ANQGSEA, per germline. There are 11 residues in the CDR3. V was cut by 7 bases and J by 11 bases, with 15 bases left in between.

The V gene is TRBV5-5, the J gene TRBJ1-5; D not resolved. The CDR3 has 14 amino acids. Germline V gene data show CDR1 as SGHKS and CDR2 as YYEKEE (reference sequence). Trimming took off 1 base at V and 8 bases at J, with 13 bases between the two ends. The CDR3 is CASSLYWAKEPQHF. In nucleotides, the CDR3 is TGTGCCAGCAGCTTGTATTGGGCCAAGGAGCCCCAGCATTTT. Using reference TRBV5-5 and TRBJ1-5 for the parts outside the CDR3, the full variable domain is DAGVTQSPTHLIKTRGQQVTLRCSPISGHKSVSWYQQVLGQGPQFIFQYYEKEERGRGNFPDRFSARQFPNYSSELNVNALLLGDSALYLCASSLYWAKEPQHFGDGTRLSIL.

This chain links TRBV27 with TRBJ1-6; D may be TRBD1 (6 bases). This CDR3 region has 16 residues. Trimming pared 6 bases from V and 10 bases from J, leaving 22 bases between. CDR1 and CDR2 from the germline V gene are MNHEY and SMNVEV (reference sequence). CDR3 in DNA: TGTGCCAGCAGATCAGTAACAGGGTATCTACAGTCACCCCTCCACTTT. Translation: CASRSVTGYLQSPLHF.

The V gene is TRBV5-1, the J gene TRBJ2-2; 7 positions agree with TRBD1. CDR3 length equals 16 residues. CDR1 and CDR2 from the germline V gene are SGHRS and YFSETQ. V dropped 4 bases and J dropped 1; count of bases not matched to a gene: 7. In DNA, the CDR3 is TGCGCCAGCAGCCACGACAGGGTCCGGAACACCGGGGAGCTGTTTTTT. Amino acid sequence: CASSHDRVRNTGELFF.

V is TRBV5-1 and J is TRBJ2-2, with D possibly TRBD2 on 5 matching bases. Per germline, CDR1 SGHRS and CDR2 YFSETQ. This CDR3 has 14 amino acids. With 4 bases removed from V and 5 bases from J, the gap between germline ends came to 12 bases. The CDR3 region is CASSPEVVTGELFF. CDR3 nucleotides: TGCGCCAGCAGCCCGGAGGTCGTGACCGGGGAGCTGTTTTTT.

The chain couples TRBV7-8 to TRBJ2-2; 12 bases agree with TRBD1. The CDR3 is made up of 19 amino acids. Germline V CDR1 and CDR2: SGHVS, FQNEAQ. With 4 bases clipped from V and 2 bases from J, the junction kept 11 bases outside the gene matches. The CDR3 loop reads CASSSRDRGLRNNTGELFF. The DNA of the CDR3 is TGTGCCAGCAGCTCCCGGGACAGGGGGCTCAGAAATAACACCGGGGAGCTGTTTTTT.

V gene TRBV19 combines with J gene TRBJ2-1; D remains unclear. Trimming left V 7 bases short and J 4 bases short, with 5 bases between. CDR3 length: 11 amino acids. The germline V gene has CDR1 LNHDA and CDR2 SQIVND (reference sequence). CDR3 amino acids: CASKQYNEQFF. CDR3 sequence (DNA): TGTGCCAGTAAACAGTACAATGAGCAGTTCTTC. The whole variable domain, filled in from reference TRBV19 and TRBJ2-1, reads DGGITQSPKYLFRKEGQNVTLSCEQNLNHDAMYWYRQDPGQGLRLIYYSQIVNDFQKGDIAEGYSVSREKKESFPLTVTSAQKNPTAFYLCASKQYNEQFFGPGTRLTVL.

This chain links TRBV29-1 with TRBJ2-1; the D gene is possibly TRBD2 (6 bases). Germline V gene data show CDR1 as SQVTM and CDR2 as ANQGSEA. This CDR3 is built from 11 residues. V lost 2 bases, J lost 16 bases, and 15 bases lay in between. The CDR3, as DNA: TGCAGCGTTGAATCGCGCGGGGTTCAATTCTTC. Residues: CSVESRGVQFF.

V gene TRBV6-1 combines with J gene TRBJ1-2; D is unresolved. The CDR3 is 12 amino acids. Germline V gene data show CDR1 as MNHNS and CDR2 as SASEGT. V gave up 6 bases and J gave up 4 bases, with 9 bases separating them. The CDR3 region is CASSTRSYGYTF. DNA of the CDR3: TGTGCCAGCAGCACACGCTCCTATGGCTACACCTTC.

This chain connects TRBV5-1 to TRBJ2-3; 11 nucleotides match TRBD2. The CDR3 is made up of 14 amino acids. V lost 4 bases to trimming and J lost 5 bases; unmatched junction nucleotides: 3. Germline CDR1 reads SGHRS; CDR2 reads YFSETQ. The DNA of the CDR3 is TGCGCCAGCAGCCCCCTAGCGGGGGGAGATACGCAGTATTTT. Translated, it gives CASSPLAGGDTQYF.

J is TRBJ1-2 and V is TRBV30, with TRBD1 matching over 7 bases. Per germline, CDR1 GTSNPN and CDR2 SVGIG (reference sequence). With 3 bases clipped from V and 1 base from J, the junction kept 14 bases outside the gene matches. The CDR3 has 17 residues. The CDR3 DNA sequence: TGTGCCTGGAGCCCAAAATCCGGACAGGCGAATAACTATGGCTACACCTTC. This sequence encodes CAWSPKSGQANNYGYTF.

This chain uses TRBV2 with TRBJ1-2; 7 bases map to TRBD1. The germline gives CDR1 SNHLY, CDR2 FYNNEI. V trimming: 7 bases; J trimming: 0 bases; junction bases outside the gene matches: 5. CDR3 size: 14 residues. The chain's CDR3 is CASKGQLANYGYTF. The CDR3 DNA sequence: TGTGCCAGCAAGGGACAGTTAGCTAACTATGGCTACACCTTC.

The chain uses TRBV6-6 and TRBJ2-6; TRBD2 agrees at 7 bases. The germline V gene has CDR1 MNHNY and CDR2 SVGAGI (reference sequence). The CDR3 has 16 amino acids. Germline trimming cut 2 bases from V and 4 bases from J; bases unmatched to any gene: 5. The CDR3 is CASSYRGGGGANVLTF. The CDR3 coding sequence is TGTGCCAGCAGTTACCGTGGCGGGGGAGGGGCCAACGTCCTGACTTTC.

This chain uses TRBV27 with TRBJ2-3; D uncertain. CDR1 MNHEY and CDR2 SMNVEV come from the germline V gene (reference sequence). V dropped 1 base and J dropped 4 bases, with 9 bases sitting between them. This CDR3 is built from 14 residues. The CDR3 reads CASSLWLSPDTQYF. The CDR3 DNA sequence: TGTGCCAGCAGTTTATGGCTTTCTCCAGATACGCAGTATTTT.

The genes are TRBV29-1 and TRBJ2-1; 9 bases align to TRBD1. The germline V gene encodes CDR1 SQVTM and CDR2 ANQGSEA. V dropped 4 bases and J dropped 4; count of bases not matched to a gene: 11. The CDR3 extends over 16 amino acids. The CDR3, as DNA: TGCAGCGTTGTACTTGAACAGGGGGCGGGATACAATGAGCAGTTCTTC. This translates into CSVVLEQGAGYNEQFF.

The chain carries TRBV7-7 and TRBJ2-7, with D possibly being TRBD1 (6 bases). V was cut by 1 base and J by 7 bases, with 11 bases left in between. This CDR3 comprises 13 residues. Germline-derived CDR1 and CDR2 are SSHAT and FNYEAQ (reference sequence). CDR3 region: CASSLGERGEQYF. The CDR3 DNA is TGTGCCAGCAGCTTAGGAGAGAGGGGGGAGCAGTACTTC.

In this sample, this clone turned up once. CDR3 sequence: CASSLTVNTEAFF. CDR3 nucleotides: TGTGCCAGCAGTTTAACAGTGAACACTGAAGCTTTCTTT. The V gene is TRBV6-5, the J gene TRBJ1-1, with D unclear. This CDR3 region has 13 residues. Trimming removed 4 bases at V and 0 bases at J, with 6 bases between. CDR1 is MNHEY and CDR2 is SVGAGI in the germline V gene.